These 20 T cell receptor beta chains share one sample of origin, sequenced in a study of blood T cells in healthy people across ages. Primed by a sample-barcoded 5' primer and a J-beta primer mix, a second PCR proceeded for 7 to 11 cycles. TCRdb passed the 5' RACE reads through MiXCR, listing each CDR3 protein once. The sample lists roughly 2 million distinct CDR3 sequences, just under 50% occurring once. The specimen sequenced was blood. The source of these receptors is a woman between 40 and 55 years old in good health.

The chain joins TRBV28 to TRBJ2-1; 9 bases are a match to TRBD2. This CDR3 comprises 14 residues. Germline loops: CDR1 MDHEN, CDR2 SYDVKM. V was pared by 7 bases and J by 2 bases, with 3 bases of the junction left unmatched. The CDR3 nucleotides read TGTGCCAGCATGACTAGCGGAGCCTACAATGAGCAGTTCTTC. It is translated as CASMTSGAYNEQFF.

This clonotype appeared a few times. Its ends do not fully match the called genes, so a read error is possible. The J gene is TRBJ1-1, the V gene TRBV5-1; D is perhaps TRBD1 (6 bases). Germline values: CDR1 SGHRS, CDR2 YFSETQ. The CDR3 spans 14 residues. The CDR3: CASSLEGGNTEAFF. CDR3 DNA: TGTGCCAGCAGCTTAGAAGGGGGAAACACTGAAGCTTTCTTT.

The rearrangement uses TRBV6-5 and TRBJ2-5; maybe TRBD2 (5 bases). Germline V lookup: CDR1 MNHEY, CDR2 SVGAGI. The CDR3 has 13 amino acids. The ends were cut back, 8 bases at V and 5 bases at J, with 15 bases in the middle. The CDR3 spells CASLERRRETQYF. CDR3 DNA: TGTGCCAGCCTCGAGCGGAGGAGGGAGACCCAGTACTTC.

This sequence joins TRBV20-1 and TRBJ2-3; TRBD1 matches at 9 bases. The trim removed 2 bases at V and 2 bases at J, leaving 2 bases unmatched. The CDR3 is 14 residues long. Germline V CDR1 and CDR2: DFQATT, SNEGSKA (reference sequence). As DNA, the CDR3 is TGCAGTGCTAGAAGGGACAGGGCCACAGATACGCAGTATTTT. It encodes CSARRDRATDTQYF.

A single count supports this clonotype. V and J are TRBV20-1 and TRBJ1-5; no reliable D call. Trimming removed 6 bases from V and 4 bases from J, with 10 bases in between. Germline assignment: CDR1 DFQATT and CDR2 SNEGSKA (reference sequence). The CDR3 contains 12 residues. CDR3 sequence: CSASQENQPQHF. The CDR3 nucleotides are TGCAGTGCCAGTCAGGAAAATCAGCCCCAGCATTTT.

This rearrangement joins TRBV6-1 to TRBJ1-6; a possible D gene is TRBD1 (6 bases). V shed 7 bases and J shed 8 bases, with 12 bases lying between them. Germline V gene sequence: CDR1 MNHNS, CDR2 SASEGT. This CDR3 region has 13 residues. CDR3 region: CASKAQGYSPLHF. In DNA, the CDR3 is TGTGCCAGCAAAGCACAGGGATATTCACCCCTCCACTTT.

The chain joins TRBV7-9 to TRBJ1-1; no reliable D call. V was cut by 3 bases and J by 0 bases, with 8 bases left in between. CDR1 and CDR2 (germline): SEHNR, FQNEAQ (reference sequence). The CDR3 spans 14 residues. CDR3: CASSFEELNTEAFF. The CDR3 DNA follows: TGTGCCAGCAGCTTCGAAGAACTGAACACTGAAGCTTTCTTT. Based on the CDR3 plus reference TRBV7-9 and TRBJ1-1, the full variable domain is DTGVSQNPRHKITKRGQNVTFRCDPISEHNRLYWYRQTLGQGPEFLTYFQNEAQLEKSRLLSDRFSAERPKGSFSTLEIQRTEQGDSAMYLCASSFEELNTEAFFGQGTRLTVV.

Here the CDR3 reads CASSSWGIYGYTF. The CDR3 bases are TGTGCCAGCAGTTCTTGGGGAATCTATGGCTACACCTTC. V gene TRBV27 combines with J gene TRBJ1-2; D is unresolved. V lost 4 bases and J lost 4, with 10 bases in between. The CDR3 has 13 amino acids. CDR1 is MNHEY and CDR2 is SMNVEV in the germline V gene (reference sequence).

The chain is built from TRBV7-2 and TRBJ2-5; 7 positions match TRBD2. The CDR3 loop spans 14 amino acids. From germline, CDR1 is SGHTA and CDR2 FQGNSA. The V segment lost 6 bases and the J segment 9 bases; nucleotides outside the gene matches: 13. CDR3 DNA sequence: TGTGCCAGCAGTTACAGACTAGCCGGGATGGCCCAGTACTTC. Translation gives CASSYRLAGMAQYF. Drawing the rest from reference TRBV7-2 and TRBJ2-5, the complete variable domain is GAGVSQSPSNKVTEKGKDVELRCDPISGHTALYWYRQSLGQGLEFLIYFQGNSAPDKSGLPSDRFSAERTGGSVSTLTIQRTQQEDSAVYLCASSYRLAGMAQYFGPGTRLLVL.

Only a few counts were recorded for this clonotype. In nucleotides, the CDR3 is TGTGCCAGCAGTCAGCGGGCCTTCCAAGAGACCCAGTACTTC. Amino acids: CASSQRAFQETQYF. The chain has TRBV12-3 or TRBV12-4 and TRBJ2-5, with a weak D call TRBD2 (6 bases). V lost 5 bases, J lost 1 base, and 11 bases lay in between. The CDR3 loop spans 14 amino acids.

This clonotype occurred a few times. This chain uses TRBV28 with TRBJ2-5; D may match TRBD1 or TRBD2 (6 bases each). V gave up 6 bases and J gave up 13 bases, with 27 bases separating them. CDR1 is MDHEN and CDR2 is SYDVKM in the germline V gene. The CDR3 runs to 15 residues. The CDR3 sequence is CASRQAPSSTGGRYF. CDR3 nucleotides: TGTGCCAGCAGGCAAGCTCCGTCGAGCACCGGGGGCAGGTACTTC. The full variable domain, rest sourced from reference TRBV28 and TRBJ2-5, is DVKVTQSSRYLVKRTGEKVFLECVQDMDHENMFWYRQDPGLGLRLIYFSYDVKMKEKGDIPEGYSVSREKKERFSLILESASTNQTSMYLCASRQAPSSTGGRYFGPGTRLLVL.

This clonotype occurred a few times. V usage is TRBV20-1 and J usage is TRBJ2-3; the D gene could be TRBD1 or TRBD2 (6 bases each). The germline V gene encodes CDR1 DFQATT and CDR2 SNEGSKA (reference sequence). The CDR3 sequence is 15 residues long. V was clipped by 1 base and J by 7 bases, with 18 bases between them. The CDR3 coding sequence is TGCAGTGCTAGAGGTCGGGACACGCTAGCGAATACGCAGTATTTT. Protein product: CSARGRDTLANTQYF.

This clonotype has just a few counts. The chain couples TRBV6-2 or TRBV6-3 to TRBJ2-1; weak D call: TRBD1 (5 bases). Trimming took off 4 bases at V and 3 bases at J, with 19 bases between the two ends. The CDR3 is made up of 17 amino acids. Germline V gene data show CDR1 as MNHEY and CDR2 as SVGEGT. CDR3 amino acids: CASSFSSSTDSYNEQFF. The CDR3 DNA reads TGTGCCAGCAGTTTTTCCTCTTCGACAGATAGCTACAATGAGCAGTTCTTC.

The chain employs TRBV20-1 and TRBJ2-7, with 12 bases fitting TRBD2. Unmatched junction bases numbered 8, after V lost 2 bases and J lost 0 bases. Germline loops: CDR1 DFQATT, CDR2 SNEGSKA (reference sequence). This CDR3 has 17 amino acids. CDR3 coding DNA: TGCAGTGCTAGATCCCGGACTAGCGGGATCAGCTCCTACGAGCAGTACTTC. This encodes CSARSRTSGISSYEQYF.

The chain joins TRBV29-1 to TRBJ1-2; D may be TRBD1 (6 bases). The CDR3 consists of 13 residues. The V gene lost 6 bases and the J gene lost 4 bases, with 15 bases spanning the gap. The germline V gene encodes CDR1 SQVTM and CDR2 ANQGSEA. The CDR3 nucleotides read TGCAGCGTATCCTTGACAGGATCCTATGGCTACACCTTC. It specifies CSVSLTGSYGYTF. Filled out from reference TRBV29-1 and TRBJ1-2, the complete variable domain reads SAVISQKPSRDICQRGTSLTIQCQVDSQVTMMFWYRQQPGQSLTLIATANQGSEATYESGFVIDKFPISRPNLTFSTLTVSNMSPEDSSIYLCSVSLTGSYGYTFGSGTRLTVV.

The rearrangement uses TRBV7-9 and TRBJ2-1; a possible D gene is TRBD1 (6 bases). Germline CDR1 SEHNR, CDR2 FQNEAQ (reference sequence). The CDR3 sequence is 17 residues long. Trimming stripped 1 base from V and 0 bases from J, with 13 bases between. The chain's CDR3 is CASSLGGTRSSYNEQFF. CDR3 nucleotides: TGTGCCAGCAGCTTAGGTGGGACACGGAGCTCCTACAATGAGCAGTTCTTC. The entire variable domain, with the rest obtained from reference TRBV7-9 and TRBJ2-1, is as follows: DTGVSQNPRHKITKRGQNVTFRCDPISEHNRLYWYRQTLGQGPEFLTYFQNEAQLEKSRLLSDRFSAERPKGSFSTLEIQRTEQGDSAMYLCASSLGGTRSSYNEQFFGPGTRLTVL.

This chain uses TRBV4-3 with TRBJ1-2; D ambiguous. Trimming took off 5 bases at V and 4 bases at J, with 14 bases between the two ends. This CDR3 contains 14 residues. Germline V gene lookup returns CDR1 LGHNA and CDR2 YSLEER. The CDR3 coding sequence is TGCGCCAGCAGCGCTGAGGAGGGATCCTATGGCTACACCTTC. This translates into CASSAEEGSYGYTF.

This clonotype occurred a few times. V usage is TRBV29-1 and J usage is TRBJ2-3, with TRBD2 identical over 7 bases. Trimming cost V 8 bases and J 4 bases; bases outside gene matches: 6. Germline CDR1 and CDR2: SQVTM and ANQGSEA. The CDR3 loop spans 12 amino acids. The CDR3 nucleotides read TGCAGCTTCCTGGGGGGGTCAGATACGCAGTATTTT. This gives the protein CSFLGGSDTQYF.

The genes are TRBV12-3 or TRBV12-4 and TRBJ2-1; no firm D call. Trimming removed 7 bases at V and 8 bases at J, with 18 bases between. The CDR3 covers 14 residues. The CDR3 DNA reads TGTGCCAGCAAACGGACCGGCCTCACGGATGAGCAGTTCTTC. Encoded protein: CASKRTGLTDEQFF.

This clonotype was picked up a small number of times. The genes are TRBV18 and TRBJ2-6; D ambiguous. The CDR3 extends over 16 amino acids. Trimming stripped 3 bases from V and 2 bases from J, with 11 bases between. Germline lookup yields CDR1 KGHSH and CDR2 LQKENI. The CDR3 coding sequence is TGTGCCAGCTCACCGTCGTTGGGCACTGGGGCCAACGTCCTGACTTTC. Amino acids: CASSPSLGTGANVLTF.